This TCR beta chain is drawn from a study of spatial heterogeneity in lung cancer (dated by TCRdb to the late 2010s). For the study in its entirety: Beta-chain transcripts were consistently detected in greater numbers than alpha-chain transcripts, which likely reflected higher beta-chain transcript abundance. In the raw uncorrected reads, each unique combination of TCR and UMI appeared more than ten times on average. TCR alpha and beta repertoires were quantitatively compared across multiple tumor regions, matched nontumor lung and blood in non-small cell lung cancer. TCR repertoire features were related to nonsynonymous mutation counts determined by whole-exome sequencing of tumor tissue. At surgery, hundreds of tumor regions, roughly 62 matched nontumor lung samples and 56 PBMC samples were TCR-sequenced for both alpha and beta chains. Results and caveats for the whole study, not just this receptor: Confirming at a functional level the hypothesis that regional TCRs recognize regional mutations was considered to require additional single-cell paired TCR alpha and beta sequencing. Ubiquitous expanded tumor TCRs were detected in blood more often at tumor resection than at routine follow-up.

The germline V gene encodes CDR1 MNHNY and CDR2 SVGAGI (reference sequence). The CDR3 holds 13 amino acids from the cysteine to the phenylalanine. Only the CDR3 DNA stays, 39 bases, in frame from base 1. Trimming removed 5 bases from V and 0 bases from J, leaving 8 bases between the germline ends. Libraries came from 5' RACE. The sequencer listed for this sample is NextSeq 500. The TCR library protocol attached a unique molecular identifier to each TCR cDNA molecule to allow correction of PCR and sequencing errors. The original pipeline was this. TCR identification, UMI-based error correction and CDR3 extraction were all carried out with Decombinator tools. TCRs above a frequency of 2 per 1,000, corresponding to the top 1% of the tumor frequency distribution, were defined as expanded. Renyi diversity was calculated using the R vegan package after each repertoire was subsampled 100 times to 5,000 TCRs. CDR3 similarity networks were built from amino acid triplet string-kernel similarity, connecting CDR3s with pairwise similarity above 0.82. TCRdb's own reprocessing of the public reads used fastp at Q25 and MiXCR and kept productive beta chains. Each entry merges the rows of one CDR3 protein and shows their most common DNA and genes. The V and J calls shown here were made by TCRdb, not taken from the authors' results. The sample has tens of thousands of distinct CDR3 sequences on record, more than 15% of them singletons. 6.2% of the sample is in the top ten clones.

Taken with the paper, the label for time point translates to: sample taken at primary tumor resection. Whole RNA extracted from tumor and nontumor lung tissue, or from cryopreserved PBMC samples, was used for TCR sequencing without cell sorting. Donors were 72 patients with early-stage, untreated non-small cell lung cancer from the lung TRACERx cohort. Patients were selected for TCR sequencing only if sufficient RNA was available from at least two tumor regions. Note on this clonotype: Its antigen has not been determined. Per-base quality was not reported, and no clone a single base away is much larger than it.

This material consisted of PBMCs, taken at surgery. The chain couples TRBV6-6 to TRBJ2-7, with no confidently assigned D gene. The source of this sequence is a male donor with early-stage non-small cell lung cancer. For the CDR3, the sequence is CASSPSPSYEQYF. The DNA sequence reads TGTGCCAGCAGTCCCAGCCCCTCCTACGAGCAGTACTTC.